This T cell receptor beta chain was sequenced for a study of OX40 agonist ivuxolimab in advanced cancers. For the study in its entirety: Ivuxolimab was an agonistic, fully human IgG2 monoclonal antibody directed against OX40 (CD134), a costimulatory receptor. Intravenous ivuxolimab was administered to patients every 2 weeks at six dose levels: 0.01, 0.1, 0.3, 1.5, 3 and 10 mg/kg. Among the roughly 52 dose-escalation patients, roughly 20 had hepatocellular carcinoma, some 15 melanoma, 9 renal cell carcinoma and 9 head and neck cancer. The dose-escalation cohort was roughly 83% male with a mean age of roughly 62 years, ranging from about 23 to 85. Prior anti-PD-1, anti-PD-L1 or anti-CTLA-4 therapy was permitted, and approximately 40% of dose-escalation patients had received checkpoint inhibitors. Three dose-escalation patients achieved partial responses, one with hepatocellular carcinoma and two with cutaneous melanoma. The purpose of peripheral TCRbeta sequencing was to test whether ivuxolimab changed TCR sequence diversity and led to clonal T-cell expansion. The paper covers the monotherapy dose-escalation part of the phase I ivuxolimab trial, which included N of about 51 patients. Paper-wide results and their limitations: After ivuxolimab, expanded clones were on average more numerous among CD8+ T cells than among CD4+ T cells. At doses of 0.1 to 3.0 mg/kg, clonal expansion of both CD4+ and CD8+ T cells in blood was seen between baseline and week 6. Low levels of normalized T-cell clonal expansion were also seen in some patients who did not respond. In partial responders in the 0.1-3.0 mg/kg groups, normalized peripheral clonal expansion was found to be among the lowest, especially among CD8+ T cells. The antigen specificity of the clonally expanded peripheral T cells was not determined.

V sheds 2 bases and J sheds 6 bases, leaving 13 bases between their ends. The CDR1 and CDR2 encoded by the germline V gene are SNHLY and FYNNEI. The CDR3 measures 14 amino acids from cysteine to phenylalanine. Just the 42-base CDR3 DNA is kept, in frame starting at base 1. With respect to this clone: Its binding antigen is unknown. There are no base qualities to consult, and no much larger clone falls within one base.

Genomic DNA was isolated from the sorted cells so that the TCRbeta CDR3 region could be sequenced. TCRbeta CDR3 regions were sequenced using the immunoSEQ Assay. The clones in this table, taken by TCRdb from immuneACCESS, are in-frame only. Not every clone is retained; where verified, under half of the shortfall comes from an unresolved V gene, and the cause of the rest is unknown. This sample is represented by 20,000 to 25,000 clones; around 89% of them were singletons. Roughly 10% of the sample goes to the ten largest clones. Patients with autoimmune disease history or receiving systemic immunosuppression were excluded from the trial. Peripheral blood for TCR sequencing was drawn from every dose cohort at baseline, at cycle 4 day 1 and at cycle 7 day 1. The samples were taken from a phase I, first-in-human, multicenter, open-label dose-escalation trial of ivuxolimab. The trial enrolled adults with locally advanced or metastatic head and neck squamous cell, hepatocellular, melanoma or renal cell carcinoma. Before TCR sequencing, CD4+ T cells and CD8+ T cells were sorted from peripheral blood as separate populations.

Sequences were derived from CD4+ or CD8+ T cells sorted from blood, sampled in a trial of the OX40 agonist ivuxolimab. Recombination connected TRBV2 to TRBJ1-2, with no confident D gene call. The receptor was isolated from an adult with an advanced solid tumor such as melanoma, head and neck, liver or kidney cancer. CDR3 protein: CASSESYGNHGYTF. The DNA sequence follows: TGTGCCAGCAGTGAAAGTTATGGAAATCATGGCTACACCTTC.